This T cell receptor (beta chain) was sequenced during a study of blood T cell repertoires in COVID-19. About the study: Material from acute and convalescent COVID-19 was sourced from the United States, Italy and Spain. PBMCs, B-cell-depleted T cells, or T cells provided the cDNA or gDNA that made up the material.

In the original analysis: Cell counts per sample came from amplifying reference gene primers. Method: immunoSEQ multiplex PCR; TCRdb's copy keeps in-frame clones and lacks some. That table furnishes V, J and clone size, whereas the DNA furnished D and trimming. The sample comprises about 20,000 clones, about nine tenths of which are singletons, and less than 9.5% rests with the top ten. This clone was picked up one time. The length of the CDR3 is 14 residues. Germline-derived CDR1 and CDR2 are KGHDR and SFDVKD. The J segment lost 4 bases and the V segment lost 5 bases, leaving 6 bases of the junction unmatched.

V gene TRBV24-1 combines with J gene TRBJ2-5; 7 bases fit TRBD1. The receptor comes from a human donor in a cohort sampled during active COVID-19. Sample: peripheral blood. DNA of the CDR3: TGTGCCACCAGTGCATCAGGGGGTCCAGAGACCCAGTACTTC. This gives the protein CATSASGGPETQYF.